This T cell receptor (beta chain) was recovered during a study of beta chain features in type 1 diabetes. All of the isolated RNA was reverse transcribed, so expressed TCRB transcripts were sequenced. Sequenced by immunoSEQ multiplex PCR; TCRdb stores in-frame clones only, minus some. The repertoire includes a few hundred thousand clones, about 14% of them detected once, and 0.015% to 0.02% sits in the top ten. Study findings and constraints: All four CD4+ subsets from Type 1 diabetes patients carried moderately but significantly shorter TCRB CDR3s.

With 0 bases removed from V and 3 bases from J, the gap between germline ends came to 9 bases. CDR3 size: 14 residues. CDR1 is LGHNA and CDR2 is YNFKEQ in the germline V gene. A remark on this clone: Its target is unknown.

Source material: naive CD4+ T cells from blood. The genes are TRBV4-2 and TRBJ2-7; D might be TRBD1 (5 bases). This sequence originates from a man in his thirties or forties with type 1 diabetes. CDR3 sequence reads: CASSQDLRVYEQYF. The CDR3 nucleotides are TGTGCCAGCAGCCAAGACCTCAGGGTCTACGAGCAGTACTTC.